These T cell receptor beta chains were read from a single sample in a study of blood T cells in healthy people across ages. TCRdb reanalysed the 5' RACE reads using MiXCR and keeps one entry per CDR3 protein. This table has roughly 1,800,000 distinct CDR3 sequences, about 50% appearing once. Sequencing input: blood. The receptor source for this set is a woman in her 40s in good health. CDR3s include the opening cysteine and the closing phenylalanine or tryptophan. The D gene is left open where the match is weak. Expanded clones are given a class, and other clones once, few, many or no size at all.

j_call,clone_size,v_call,d_call,cdr3_nt,cdr3_aa
TRBJ2-7,NA,TRBV28,NA,TGTGCCAGCAGTTCCACGGGACTCAGCCCGTACTTC,CASSSTGLSPYF
TRBJ2-1,NA,TRBV7-2,TRBD1,TGTGCCTGCAGCTTAGTCGCAGGGGGTTACAATGAGCAGTTCTTC,CACSLVAGGYNEQFF
TRBJ1-5,NA,TRBV20-1,NA,TGCAGTGCTAGAGGCCTAACCTTCAATCAGCCCCAGCATTTT,CSARGLTFNQPQHF
TRBJ2-7,many,TRBV13,TRBD1,TGTGCCAGCAGCTCCGGGACAGTCTACGAGCAGTACTTC,CASSSGTVYEQYF
TRBJ1-2,few,TRBV7-2,NA,TGTGCCAGCAGCATCAGACACGGTGGACCCTATGGCTACACCTTC,CASSIRHGGPYGYTF
TRBJ1-2,NA,TRBV11-2,NA,TGTGCCAGCAGCAAAGGGACGGGAAACTATGGCTACACCTTC,CASSKGTGNYGYTF
TRBJ1-3,NA,TRBV13,TRBD1,TGTGCCAGCAGCACCAGACAGGGGAAGTATGGAAACACCATATATTTT,CASSTRQGKYGNTIYF
TRBJ2-3,NA,TRBV7-6,TRBD2,TGTGCCAGCAGCCGACCCGCCCCATCCGGGACTAGCATAAATACGCAGTATTTT,CASSRPAPSGTSINTQYF
TRBJ1-2,once,TRBV7-9,TRBD1,TGTGCCAGCAGCTTCGGGACAGGGTTGAATGGCTACACCTTC,CASSFGTGLNGYTF
TRBJ2-1,NA,TRBV29-1,NA,TGCAGCGTTCTGATGAGTGAGCAGTTCTTC,CSVLMSEQFF
TRBJ2-7,few,TRBV11-2,NA,TGTGCCAGCAGCTTAGACAGGGCAGGAATCTTTTTCTACGAGCAGTACTTC,CASSLDRAGIFFYEQYF
TRBJ2-7,few,TRBV6-6,NA,TGTGCCAGCTTAACTCCCGGTACCTACGAGCAGTACTTC,CASLTPGTYEQYF
TRBJ2-4,NA,TRBV7-2,TRBD1,TGTGCCAGCAGCCCAAGGACAGGGACCAAAAACATTCAGTACTTC,CASSPRTGTKNIQYF
TRBJ1-2,once,TRBV20-1,NA,TGCAGTGAAAAGAACTATGGCTACACCTTC,CSEKNYGYTF
TRBJ2-5,NA,TRBV20-1,NA,TGCAGTGCTAGAGGGGTCCGGGACACGTTCAATGAGCAGTACTTC,CSARGVRDTFNEQYF
TRBJ1-5,NA,TRBV24-1,NA,TGTGCCACCAGTGATTCTGGACAGCTCCAGCATTTT,CATSDSGQLQHF
TRBJ2-1,few,TRBV20-1,TRBD2,TGCAGTGCCCATAACCCGAGCGGACTAGCGGGGAATGAGCAGTTCTTC,CSAHNPSGLAGNEQFF
TRBJ2-7,NA,TRBV9,TRBD1,TGTGCCAGCAGCGCGGGACAGGCCCTCGAGCAGTACTTC,CASSAGQALEQYF
TRBJ1-1,few,TRBV10-3,NA,TGTGCCATCAGTGAGATGAACACTGAAGCTTTCTTT,CAISEMNTEAFF
TRBJ1-1,NA,TRBV12-3/TRBV12-4,NA,TGTGCCAGCGGGGTAAAGGGCCGCCCTGAAGCTTTCTTT,CASGVKGRPEAFF
TRBJ2-1,NA,TRBV12-3/TRBV12-4,NA,TGTGCCAGCAGCAAGGGACGGACGAACAATGAGCAGTTCTTC,CASSKGRTNNEQFF
TRBJ1-5,NA,TRBV19,NA,TGTGCCAGTAGAGAGACAAGGAGCAATCAGCCCCAGCATTTT,CASRETRSNQPQHF
TRBJ1-2,few,TRBV20-1,TRBD1,TGCAGTTCCGCCCTACAGGGGAGGTTTGGCTACACCTTC,CSSALQGRFGYTF